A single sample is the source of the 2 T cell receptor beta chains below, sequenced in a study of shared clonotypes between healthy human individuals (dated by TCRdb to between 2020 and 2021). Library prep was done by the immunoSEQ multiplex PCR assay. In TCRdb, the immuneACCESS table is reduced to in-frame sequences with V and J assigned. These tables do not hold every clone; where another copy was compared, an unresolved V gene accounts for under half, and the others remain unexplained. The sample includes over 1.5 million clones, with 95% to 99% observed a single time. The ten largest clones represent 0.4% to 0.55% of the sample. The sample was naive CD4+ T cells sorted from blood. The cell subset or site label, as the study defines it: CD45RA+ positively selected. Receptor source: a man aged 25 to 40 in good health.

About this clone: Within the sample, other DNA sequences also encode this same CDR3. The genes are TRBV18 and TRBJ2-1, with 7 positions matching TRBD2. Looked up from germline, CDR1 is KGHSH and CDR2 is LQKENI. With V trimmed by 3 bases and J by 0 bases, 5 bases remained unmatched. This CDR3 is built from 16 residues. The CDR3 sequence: CASSPASGSSYNEQFF. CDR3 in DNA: TGTGCCAGCTCACCTGCTAGCGGTAGCTCCTACAATGAGCAGTTCTTC.

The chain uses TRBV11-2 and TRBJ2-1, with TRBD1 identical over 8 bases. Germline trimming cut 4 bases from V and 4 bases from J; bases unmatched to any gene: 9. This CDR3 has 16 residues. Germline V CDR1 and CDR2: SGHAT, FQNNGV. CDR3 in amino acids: CASSYSPTGEYNEQFF. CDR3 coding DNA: TGTGCCAGCAGCTACTCCCCGACAGGGGAATACAATGAGCAGTTCTTC.